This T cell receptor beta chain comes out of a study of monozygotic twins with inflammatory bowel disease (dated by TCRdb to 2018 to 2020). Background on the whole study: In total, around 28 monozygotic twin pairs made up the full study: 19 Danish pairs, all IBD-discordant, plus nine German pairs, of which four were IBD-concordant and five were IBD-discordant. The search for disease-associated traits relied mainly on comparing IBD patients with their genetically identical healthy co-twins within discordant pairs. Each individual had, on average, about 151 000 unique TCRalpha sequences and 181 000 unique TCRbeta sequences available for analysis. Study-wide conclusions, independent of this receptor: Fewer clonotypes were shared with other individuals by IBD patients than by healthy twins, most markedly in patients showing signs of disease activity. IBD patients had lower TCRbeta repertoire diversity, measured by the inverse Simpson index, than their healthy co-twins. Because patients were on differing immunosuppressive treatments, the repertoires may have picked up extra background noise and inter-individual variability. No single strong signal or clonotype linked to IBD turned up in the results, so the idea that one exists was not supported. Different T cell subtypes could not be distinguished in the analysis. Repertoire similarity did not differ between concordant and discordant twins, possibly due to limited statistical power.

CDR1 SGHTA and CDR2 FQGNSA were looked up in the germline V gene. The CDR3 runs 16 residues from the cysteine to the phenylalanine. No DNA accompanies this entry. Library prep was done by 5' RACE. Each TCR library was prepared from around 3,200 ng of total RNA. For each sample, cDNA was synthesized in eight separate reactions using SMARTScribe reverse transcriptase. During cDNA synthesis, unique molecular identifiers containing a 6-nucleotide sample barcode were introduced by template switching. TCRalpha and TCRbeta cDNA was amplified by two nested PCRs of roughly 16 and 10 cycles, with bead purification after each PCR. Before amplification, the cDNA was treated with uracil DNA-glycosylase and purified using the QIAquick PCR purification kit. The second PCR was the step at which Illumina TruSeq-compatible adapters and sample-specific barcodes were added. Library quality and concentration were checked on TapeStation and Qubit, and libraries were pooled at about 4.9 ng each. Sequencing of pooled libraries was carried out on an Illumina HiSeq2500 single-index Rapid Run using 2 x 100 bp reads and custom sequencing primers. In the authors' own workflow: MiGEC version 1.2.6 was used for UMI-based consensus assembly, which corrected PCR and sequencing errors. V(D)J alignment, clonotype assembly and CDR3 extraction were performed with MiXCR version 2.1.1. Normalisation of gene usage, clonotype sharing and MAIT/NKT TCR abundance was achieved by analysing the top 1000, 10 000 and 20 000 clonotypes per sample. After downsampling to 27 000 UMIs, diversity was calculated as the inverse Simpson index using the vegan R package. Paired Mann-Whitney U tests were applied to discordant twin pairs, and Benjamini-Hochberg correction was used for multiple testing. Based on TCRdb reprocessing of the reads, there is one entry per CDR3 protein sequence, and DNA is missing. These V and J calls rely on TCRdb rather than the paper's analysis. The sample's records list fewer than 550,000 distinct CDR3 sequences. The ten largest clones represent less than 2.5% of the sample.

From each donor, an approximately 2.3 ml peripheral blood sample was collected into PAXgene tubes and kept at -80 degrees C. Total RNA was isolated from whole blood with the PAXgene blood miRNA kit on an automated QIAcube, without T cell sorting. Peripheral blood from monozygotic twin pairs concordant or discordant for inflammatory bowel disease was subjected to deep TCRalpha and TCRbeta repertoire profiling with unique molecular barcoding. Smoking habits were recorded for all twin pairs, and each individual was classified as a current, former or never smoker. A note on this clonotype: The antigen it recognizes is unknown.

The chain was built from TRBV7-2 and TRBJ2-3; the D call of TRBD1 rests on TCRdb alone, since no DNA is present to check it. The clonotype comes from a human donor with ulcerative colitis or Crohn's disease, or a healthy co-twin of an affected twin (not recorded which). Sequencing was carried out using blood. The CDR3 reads CASSLNLPGGPDTQYF.